A selection of T cell receptor beta chains follows, all from one sample in a study of T cell responses to AZD1222 COVID-19 vaccine. Produced via immunoSEQ multiplex PCR; TCRdb's table is partial and in-frame only. The sample consists of 120,000 to 150,000 clones, roughly 87% of them appearing once. The sequenced sample was peripheral blood, obtained on day 0 of AZD1222 vaccination. These receptor sequences come from an adult in good health. Both conserved end residues are part of each CDR3. Each record gives: V gene, J gene, clone size, D gene, CDR3 DNA, CDR3 protein. The D gene is left open where the match is weak. Not every row has a clone size; where given, it reads once, few, many or a size class.

v_gene: TRBV14; j_gene: TRBJ2-7; abundance: few; d_gene: NA; CDR3nt: TGTGCCAGCAGCCAAGACCGGAAGCAGTACTTC; CDR3aa: CASSQDRKQYF
v_gene: TRBV7-7; j_gene: TRBJ1-2; abundance: once; d_gene: NA; CDR3nt: TGTGCCAGCAGCAGAAACAACACAGGGAATCGAATGGCCTATGGCTACACCTTC; CDR3aa: CASSRNNTGNRMAYGYTF
v_gene: TRBV7-3; j_gene: TRBJ2-7; abundance: NA; d_gene: TRBD2; CDR3nt: TGTGCCAGCAGCTTAGGGGGGGTCGGCTACGAGCAGTACTTC; CDR3aa: CASSLGGVGYEQYF
v_gene: TRBV4-2; j_gene: TRBJ2-7; abundance: few; d_gene: NA; CDR3nt: TGTGCCAGCAGCCAAGGTGAACTAGCTGCTGGCGAGCAGTACTTC; CDR3aa: CASSQGELAAGEQYF
v_gene: TRBV15; j_gene: TRBJ2-1; abundance: NA; d_gene: NA; CDR3nt: TGTGCCACCTGCTGGGGCAGCGAAACGAAACAGTTCTTC; CDR3aa: CATCWGSETKQFF
v_gene: TRBV18; j_gene: TRBJ1-4; abundance: NA; d_gene: NA; CDR3nt: TGTGCCAGCTCACCAATTCCAGGGAACATCGAAAAACTGTTTTTT; CDR3aa: CASSPIPGNIEKLFF
v_gene: TRBV28; j_gene: TRBJ2-1; abundance: NA; d_gene: TRBD2; CDR3nt: TGTGCCAGCAGTTTGGGGGCGGGAGGTTCCTACAATGAGCAGTTCTTC; CDR3aa: CASSLGAGGSYNEQFF
v_gene: TRBV4-1; j_gene: TRBJ1-5; abundance: NA; d_gene: NA; CDR3nt: TGCGCCAGCAGCCAAGAGGGGGCAGGGAGAGGGGATCAGCCCCAGCATTTT; CDR3aa: CASSQEGAGRGDQPQHF
v_gene: TRBV28; j_gene: TRBJ2-7; abundance: NA; d_gene: TRBD1; CDR3nt: TGTGCCAGCAGGCCGGGGCAGGCAGGGGGCAACGAGCAGTACTTC; CDR3aa: CASRPGQAGGNEQYF
v_gene: TRBV19; j_gene: TRBJ2-1; abundance: NA; d_gene: TRBD2; CDR3nt: TGTGCCAGTAGTATAGTCCCTAGCGGTTACTACAATGAGCAGTTCTTC; CDR3aa: CASSIVPSGYYNEQFF